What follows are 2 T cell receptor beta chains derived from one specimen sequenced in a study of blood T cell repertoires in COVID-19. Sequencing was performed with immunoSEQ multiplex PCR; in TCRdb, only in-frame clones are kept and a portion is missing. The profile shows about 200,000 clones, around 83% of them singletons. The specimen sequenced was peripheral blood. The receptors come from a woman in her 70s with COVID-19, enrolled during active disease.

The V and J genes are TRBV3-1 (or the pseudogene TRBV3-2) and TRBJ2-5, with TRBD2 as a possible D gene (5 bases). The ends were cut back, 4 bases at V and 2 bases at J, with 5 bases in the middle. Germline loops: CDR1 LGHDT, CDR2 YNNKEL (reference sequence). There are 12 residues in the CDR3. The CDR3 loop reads CASSRGQETQYF. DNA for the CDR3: TGTGCCAGCAGCCGAGGGCAAGAGACCCAGTACTTC.

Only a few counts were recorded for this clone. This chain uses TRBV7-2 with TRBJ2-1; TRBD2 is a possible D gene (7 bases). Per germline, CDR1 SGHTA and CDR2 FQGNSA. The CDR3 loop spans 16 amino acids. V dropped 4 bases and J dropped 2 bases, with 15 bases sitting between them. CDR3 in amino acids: CASSSLGGGPYNEQFF. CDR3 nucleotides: TGTGCCAGCAGCTCCCTAGGGGGGGGACCCTACAATGAGCAGTTCTTC. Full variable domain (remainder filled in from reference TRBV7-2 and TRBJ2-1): GAGVSQSPSNKVTEKGKDVELRCDPISGHTALYWYRQSLGQGLEFLIYFQGNSAPDKSGLPSDRFSAERTGGSVSTLTIQRTQQEDSAVYLCASSSLGGGPYNEQFFGPGTRLTVL.